These 17 T cell receptor beta chains came from one sample sequenced in a study of neurological immune-mediated disorders (dated by TCRdb to the late 2010s). The method was 5' RACE. Sequencing used an Illumina HiSeq 2500. TCRdb reran the public reads through fastp at Q25 and MiXCR, keeping productive beta chains. CDR3 protein sequences are deduplicated, and each keeps its most common genes and DNA. The sample data list some 32,000 distinct CDR3 sequences, and approximately 15% of these were observed just once. The biggest ten clones account for roughly 27% of the sample. Sequenced input: PBMCs. These receptors originate from a man aged 65-85 years in good health.

This clonotype was observed at least ten times. The V and J genes are TRBV9 and TRBJ1-4; 7 bases align to TRBD1. The V and J ends lost 2 bases and 7 bases, in that order; junction bases with no gene match: 8. Per germline, CDR1 SGDLS and CDR2 YYNGEE. This CDR3 has 15 amino acids. The chain's CDR3 is CASSVRGAAGEKLFF. CDR3 DNA sequence: TGTGCCAGCAGCGTCAGGGGGGCCGCGGGTGAAAAACTGTTTTTT. Full variable domain (missing parts from reference TRBV9 and TRBJ1-4): DSGVTQTPKHLITATGQRVTLRCSPRSGDLSVYWYQQSLDQGLQFLIQYYNGEERAKGNILERFSAQQFPDLHSELNLSSLELGDSALYFCASSVRGAAGEKLFFGSGTQLSVL.

Concerning this clonotype itself: Possible read error: a much larger clone is one base away. CDR3 region: CATSDLRVRWDTQYF. For the CDR3, the DNA is TGTGCCACCAGTGATTTGAGAGTCCGATGGGATACGCAGTATTTT. V and J are TRBV12-3 or TRBV12-4 and TRBJ2-3, with D hard to call. CDR3 length equals 15 residues.

This clonotype occurred many times. CDR3 sequence: CATSALTSGGPNTGELFF. The CDR3 nucleotides are TGTGCCACCAGTGCCCTGACTAGCGGGGGCCCGAACACCGGGGAGCTGTTTTTT. The chain joins TRBV24-1 to TRBJ2-2; 12 bases map to TRBD2. Germline V gene sequence: CDR1 KGHDR, CDR2 SFDVKD. CDR3 length: 18 amino acids. Germline trimming cut 5 bases from V and 0 bases from J; bases unmatched to any gene: 6.

There are many counts of this clonotype. The chain carries TRBV5-1 and TRBJ2-7, with 7 bases aligning to TRBD2. Germline V gene lookup returns CDR1 SGHRS and CDR2 YFSETQ. The CDR3 is made up of 15 amino acids. Unmatched junction bases numbered 14, after V lost 4 bases and J lost 7 bases. DNA for the CDR3: TGCGCCAGCAGCAATGGTATCGGGGGGTTCCGGGAGCAGTACTTC. The encoded protein is CASSNGIGGFREQYF.

This clonotype was detected ten times or more. The genes are TRBV27 and TRBJ2-1, with 7 nucleotides matching TRBD2. Trimming cost V 5 bases and J 8 bases; bases outside gene matches: 6. This CDR3 has 13 residues. From germline, CDR1 is MNHEY and CDR2 SMNVEV (reference sequence). As DNA, the CDR3 is TGTGCCAGCAGTAAACGGGGGGTCTATGAGCAGTTCTTC. Translated, it gives CASSKRGVYEQFF.

In its sample, this clonotype was seen many times. The chain has TRBV27 and TRBJ1-6; D is unclear. The CDR3 is 17 residues long. Trimming took off 3 bases at V and 3 bases at J, with 15 bases between the two ends. Germline assignment: CDR1 MNHEY and CDR2 SMNVEV (reference sequence). The CDR3 loop reads CASSFYAGRDYNSPLHF. CDR3 DNA sequence: TGTGCCAGCAGTTTTTATGCGGGCCGGGACTATAATTCACCCCTCCACTTT.

This clonotype appeared many times. The chain combines TRBV20-1 with TRBJ2-7, with TRBD2 matching over 9 bases. Trimming removed 0 bases from V and 2 bases from J; junction bases left unmatched: 5. The CDR3 loop spans 15 amino acids. CDR1 is DFQATT, CDR2 SNEGSKA, per germline (reference sequence). The CDR3 DNA reads as TGCAGTGCTAGAGATGATAGCGGGAGCCCCTACGAGCAGTACTTC. Translating gives CSARDDSGSPYEQYF.

There are many counts of this clonotype. The rearrangement uses TRBV20-1 and TRBJ1-1; D is perhaps TRBD1 (5 bases). The CDR3 runs to 17 residues. V was trimmed by 1 base and J by 2 bases, leaving 20 bases between them. CDR1 is DFQATT and CDR2 is SNEGSKA in the germline V gene (reference sequence). CDR3: CSARGGSVSLRNTEAFF. Here the CDR3 DNA reads TGCAGTGCTAGAGGGGGGTCAGTGTCCTTGCGAAACACTGAAGCTTTCTTT.

This clonotype came up many times. The V gene is TRBV7-2, the J gene TRBJ1-5; unclear D gene. CDR1 is SGHTA, CDR2 FQGNSA, per germline. V was cut by 5 bases and J by 5 bases, with 10 bases left in between. CDR3 length: 13 residues. CDR3 sequence (DNA): TGTGCCAGCAGCCCCCACGGGGATCAGCCCCAGCATTTT. Its protein is CASSPHGDQPQHF.

The rearrangement uses TRBV2 and TRBJ2-1; TRBD2 matches at 11 bases. V gave up 5 bases and J gave up 9 bases; unmatched junction bases: 6. The CDR3 loop spans 14 amino acids. Germline CDR1 reads SNHLY; CDR2 reads FYNNEI. The CDR3 nucleotides are TGTGCCAGCAGTATAGCGGGAGGGCCTCGTGAGCAGTTCTTC. This codes for CASSIAGGPREQFF.

This clonotype was seen repeatedly, ten times or more. The chain uses TRBV7-2 and TRBJ2-3; no reliable D call. Germline-derived CDR1 and CDR2 are SGHTA and FQGNSA. There are 13 residues in the CDR3. The V end was cut by 6 bases, the J end by 4 bases, with 11 bases between. Here the CDR3 DNA reads TGTGCCAGCAGTAGGCAGGTGGCAGATACGCAGTATTTT. Protein sequence: CASSRQVADTQYF.

This clonotype was counted at least ten times. The CDR3 nucleotides read TGTGCCAGCAGCCAAGGGTGGCAGACCTCTGGGGCCAACGTCCTGACTTTC. Its protein is CASSQGWQTSGANVLTF. The genes are TRBV4-2 and TRBJ2-6; D is uncertain. Germline V gene lookup returns CDR1 LGHNA and CDR2 YNFKEQ. The germline V and J ends were trimmed by 1 base and 0 bases, with 10 bases remaining between them. This CDR3 spans 17 amino acids.

A remark on this clonotype: A much larger clone sits a single nucleotide away, making a read error possible. This chain uses TRBV5-1 with TRBJ2-4; tentatively, D is TRBD1 (6 bases). Germline V gene sequence: CDR1 SGHRS, CDR2 YFSETQ. The CDR3 is 14 amino acids. The V end lost 1 base, the J end lost 9 bases, and 14 bases lay between the germline ends. The CDR3 protein is CASSLRQDPIIQYF. DNA of the CDR3: TGCGCCAGCAGCTTGAGACAGGACCCGATCATTCAGTACTTC.

Ten or more counts support this clonotype. The chain employs TRBV7-2 and TRBJ1-5; no reliable D call. CDR3 length: 16 amino acids. Germline CDR1 SGHTA, CDR2 FQGNSA. Trimming removed 2 bases from V and 7 bases from J, with 18 bases in between. This chain's CDR3 is CASSLLGPSVGQPQHF. DNA of the CDR3: TGTGCCAGCAGCTTATTAGGTCCATCGGTGGGGCAGCCCCAGCATTTT. Using reference TRBV7-2 and TRBJ1-5 for the parts outside the CDR3, the full variable domain is GAGVSQSPSNKVTEKGKDVELRCDPISGHTALYWYRQSLGQGLEFLIYFQGNSAPDKSGLPSDRFSAERTGGSVSTLTIQRTQQEDSAVYLCASSLLGPSVGQPQHFGDGTRLSIL.

At least ten counts were recorded for this clonotype. This chain joins TRBV12-3 or TRBV12-4 and TRBJ2-7; the D gene could be TRBD1 or TRBD2 (5 bases each). V gave up 11 bases and J gave up 5 bases, with 16 bases separating them. CDR3 length: 12 amino acids. The CDR3 nucleotides read TGTGCCTCCCGGGGCCTTATAGACGAGCAGTACTTC. Its protein product is CASRGLIDEQYF.

CDR3 in amino acids: CASSGAGAAQNTEAFF. The CDR3 DNA reads TGTGCCAGCAGTGGAGCCGGGGCAGCTCAGAACACTGAAGCTTTCTTT. This rearrangement joins TRBV2 to TRBJ1-1, with D possibly matching TRBD1 (5 bases). V lost 4 bases to trimming and J lost 1 base, with 16 bases between them. This CDR3 has 16 residues. Germline V gene lookup returns CDR1 SNHLY and CDR2 FYNNEI.

The V call is TRBV6-2 or TRBV6-3, the J call TRBJ1-2; D may be TRBD1 (5 bases). This CDR3 comprises 16 residues. Germline CDR1 reads MNHEY; CDR2 reads SVGEGT. The V gene lost 0 bases and the J gene lost 4 bases, with 15 bases spanning the gap. The CDR3 region has the DNA TGTGCCAGCAGTTACTCCCTCACCCGGGGACCCTATGGCTACACCTTC. It is translated as CASSYSLTRGPYGYTF.